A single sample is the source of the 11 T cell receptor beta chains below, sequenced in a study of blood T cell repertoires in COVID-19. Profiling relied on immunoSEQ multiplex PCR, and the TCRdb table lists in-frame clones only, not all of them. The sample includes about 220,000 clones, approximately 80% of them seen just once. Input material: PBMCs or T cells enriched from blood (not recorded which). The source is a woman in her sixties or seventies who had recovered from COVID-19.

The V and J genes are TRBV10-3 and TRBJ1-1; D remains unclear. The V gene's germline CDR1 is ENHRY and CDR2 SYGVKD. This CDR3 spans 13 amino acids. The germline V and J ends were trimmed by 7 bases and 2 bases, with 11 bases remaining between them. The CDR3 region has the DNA TGTGCCATCAAGCCAACCCCCAACACTGAAGCTTTCTTT. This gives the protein CAIKPTPNTEAFF.

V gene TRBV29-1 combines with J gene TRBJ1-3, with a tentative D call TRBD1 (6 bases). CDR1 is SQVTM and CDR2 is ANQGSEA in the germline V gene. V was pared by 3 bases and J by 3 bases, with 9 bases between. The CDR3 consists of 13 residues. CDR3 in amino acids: CSVDSGVGNTIYF. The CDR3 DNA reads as TGCAGCGTTGATTCAGGGGTTGGAAACACCATATATTTT.

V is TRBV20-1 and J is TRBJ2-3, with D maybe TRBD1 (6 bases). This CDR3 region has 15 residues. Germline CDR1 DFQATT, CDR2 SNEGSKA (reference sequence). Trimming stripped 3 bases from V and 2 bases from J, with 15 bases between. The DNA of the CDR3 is TGCAGTGCTAGTACCCCGAACAGGGACACAGATACGCAGTATTTT. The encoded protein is CSASTPNRDTDTQYF.

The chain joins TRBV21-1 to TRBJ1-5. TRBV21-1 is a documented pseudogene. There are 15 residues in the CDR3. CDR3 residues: CASSNRGGGQMPQHF. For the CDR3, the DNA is TGTGCCAGCAGCAATAGGGGGGGCGGTCAGATGCCCCAGCATTTT.

The CDR3 DNA reads as TGTGCCAGCAGTTTAAGACAGACGAAGTACTTC. Translating it yields CASSLRQTKYF. The chain employs TRBV12-3 or TRBV12-4 and TRBJ2-5, with D possibly being TRBD1 (5 bases). Trimming took 2 bases from V and 12 from J, leaving 10 bases between them. The CDR3 runs 11 residues.

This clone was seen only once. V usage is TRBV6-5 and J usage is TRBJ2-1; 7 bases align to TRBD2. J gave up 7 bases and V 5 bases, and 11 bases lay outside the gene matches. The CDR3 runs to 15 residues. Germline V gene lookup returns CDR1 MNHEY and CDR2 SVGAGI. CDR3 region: CASSPAGLNSNEQFF. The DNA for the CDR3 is TGTGCCAGCAGTCCAGCGGGACTAAACTCGAATGAGCAGTTCTTC.

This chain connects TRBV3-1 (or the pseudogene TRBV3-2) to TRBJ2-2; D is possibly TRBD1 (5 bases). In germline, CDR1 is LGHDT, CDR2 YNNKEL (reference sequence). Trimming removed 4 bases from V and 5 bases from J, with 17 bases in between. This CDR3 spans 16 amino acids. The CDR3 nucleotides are TGTGCCAGCAGCCGACGCGCCTCAGGGCTGACCGGGGAGCTGTTTTTT. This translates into CASSRRASGLTGELFF.

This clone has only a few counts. In nucleotides, the CDR3 is TGTGCCAGCAGCTTAAGACGGGGACATAATGAAAAACTGTTTTTT. This codes for CASSLRRGHNEKLFF. The V gene is TRBV11-2, the J gene TRBJ1-4; D perhaps matches TRBD1 (6 bases). Trimming took off 2 bases at V and 4 bases at J, with 11 bases between the two ends. The CDR3 consists of 15 residues. The germline V gene encodes CDR1 SGHAT and CDR2 FQNNGV.

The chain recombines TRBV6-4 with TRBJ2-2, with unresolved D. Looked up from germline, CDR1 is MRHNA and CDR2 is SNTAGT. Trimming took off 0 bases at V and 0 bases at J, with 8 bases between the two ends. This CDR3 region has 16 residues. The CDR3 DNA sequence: TGTGCCAGCAGTGACTCAGGCGGTCCGAACACCGGGGAGCTGTTTTTT. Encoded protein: CASSDSGGPNTGELFF.

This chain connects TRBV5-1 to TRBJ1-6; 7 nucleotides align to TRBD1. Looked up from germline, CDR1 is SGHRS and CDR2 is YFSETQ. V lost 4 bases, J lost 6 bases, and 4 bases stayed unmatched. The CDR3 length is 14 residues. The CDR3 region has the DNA TGCGCCAGCAGCCTCGGGACAGCTAATTCACCCCTCCACTTT. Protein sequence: CASSLGTANSPLHF. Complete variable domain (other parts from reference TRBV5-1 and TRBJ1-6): KAGVTQTPRYLIKTRGQQVTLSCSPISGHRSVSWYQQTPGQGLQFLFEYFSETQRNKGNFPGRFSGRQFSNSRSEMNVSTLELGDSALYLCASSLGTANSPLHFGNGTRLTVT.

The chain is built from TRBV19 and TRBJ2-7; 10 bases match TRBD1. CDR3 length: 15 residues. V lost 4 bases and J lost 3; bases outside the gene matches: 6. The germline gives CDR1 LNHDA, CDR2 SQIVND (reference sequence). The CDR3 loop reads CASSTTGTGVYEQYF. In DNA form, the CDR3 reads TGTGCCAGTAGTACGACCGGGACAGGGGTCTACGAGCAGTACTTC.